The 27 T cell receptor beta chains reported below all come from one sample, sequenced in a study of response to subunit inactivated influenza vaccine (dated by TCRdb to the late 2010s). Library construction relied on RT-PCR. TCRdb names Illumina HiSeq 2500 as the instrument used. In-frame beta chains were kept once TCRdb had trimmed the public reads at Q25 with fastp and called clones with MiXCR. Records with the same CDR3 protein are collapsed into one entry carrying the most frequent genes and DNA. The sample table holds fewer than 700,000 distinct CDR3 sequences, of which 10% to 15% were seen once. Less than 15% of the sample lies in the top ten. Sample time point, as interpreted from the label and publication: approximately 40 days after influenza vaccine administration. The sample here was PBMCs from blood, taken around seven weeks after vaccination. Source of these receptors: a man between 45 and 60 years old who received an inactivated influenza vaccine. Donor details come from another sample of the same person, matched by shared clones.

V gene TRBV20-1 combines with J gene TRBJ2-3; D not resolved. The germline V and J ends were trimmed by 6 bases and 5 bases, with 6 bases remaining between them. The CDR3 runs 10 residues. Germline V gives CDR1 DFQATT, CDR2 SNEGSKA (reference sequence). CDR3 coding DNA: TGCAGTGCCGATGAAGATACGCAGTATTTT. It codes for CSADEDTQYF.

In this sample, this clonotype turned up many times. The chain is built from TRBV6-2 or TRBV6-3 and TRBJ2-1; TRBD1 might be the D (7 bases). CDR1 is MNHEY, CDR2 SVGEGT, per germline. CDR3 size: 14 residues. The V gene lost 4 bases and the J gene lost 7 bases, with 14 bases spanning the gap. The CDR3, as DNA: TGTGCCAGCAGTTTGAGGCAGGGGGGAAATGAGCAGTTCTTC. This sequence encodes CASSLRQGGNEQFF.

J is TRBJ1-4 and V is TRBV6-5; tentative D call: TRBD1 (6 bases). There are 15 residues in the CDR3. The germline CDR1 and CDR2 sequences are MNHEY and SVGAGI. V gave up 0 bases and J gave up 8 bases, with 13 bases separating them. The CDR3 DNA is TGTGCCAGCAGTTACTCGTTCGGGGGGCGGGAAAAACTGTTTTTT. Amino acids: CASSYSFGGREKLFF.

The V gene is TRBV7-3, the J gene TRBJ2-2; 7 bases are a match to TRBD2. Unmatched junction bases numbered 5, after V lost 6 bases and J lost 1 base. The CDR3 runs to 15 residues. Germline V lookup: CDR1 SGHTA, CDR2 FQGTGA. The CDR3 reads CASRPGGENTGELFF. The CDR3 DNA reads as TGTGCCAGCAGGCCTGGGGGGGAGAACACCGGGGAGCTGTTTTTT.

There are many counts of this clonotype. The V call is TRBV5-1, the J call TRBJ2-3; no definite D call. Per the germline V gene, CDR1 is SGHRS and CDR2 is YFSETQ. CDR3 length equals 14 residues. The ends were cut back, 4 bases at V and 0 bases at J, with 9 bases in the middle. The CDR3 is CASSRAISTDTQYF. CDR3 DNA sequence: TGCGCCAGCAGCCGCGCAATAAGCACAGATACGCAGTATTTT. The variable domain in full, completed from reference TRBV5-1 and TRBJ2-3, reads KAGVTQTPRYLIKTRGQQVTLSCSPISGHRSVSWYQQTPGQGLQFLFEYFSETQRNKGNFPGRFSGRQFSNSRSEMNVSTLELGDSALYLCASSRAISTDTQYFGPGTRLTVL.

This chain uses TRBV12-3 or TRBV12-4 with TRBJ2-1; 15 bases agree with TRBD2. The CDR3 runs 16 residues. V shed 5 bases and J 3 bases; nucleotides not matched to a gene: 2. The CDR3 loop is CASSAGLAGGYNEQFF. For the CDR3, the DNA is TGTGCCAGCAGTGCGGGACTAGCGGGGGGCTACAATGAGCAGTTCTTC.

This clonotype was observed a handful of times. The chain has TRBV5-1 and TRBJ2-3, with 11 bases aligning to TRBD2. The CDR3 extends over 18 amino acids. Germline V CDR1 and CDR2: SGHRS, YFSETQ. Trimming removed 4 bases from V and 0 bases from J; junction bases left unmatched: 10. Here the CDR3 reads CASSPLAGGLRSTDTQYF. The CDR3 DNA reads TGCGCCAGCAGCCCTCTAGCGGGGGGTTTGAGGAGCACAGATACGCAGTATTTT.

At least ten counts were recorded for this clonotype. V usage is TRBV20-1 and J usage is TRBJ2-4; 9 nucleotides agree with TRBD1. Losses at the gene ends were 5 bases for V and 9 bases for J; bases not matched to a gene: 5. This CDR3 is built from 12 residues. In germline, CDR1 is DFQATT, CDR2 SNEGSKA (reference sequence). This CDR3 is CSASGQGGIQYF. The CDR3 bases are TGCAGTGCTTCGGGACAGGGAGGCATTCAGTACTTC.

This clonotype was detected a few times. The chain is built from TRBV5-5 and TRBJ2-1; D remains unclear. Trimming shortened V by 0 bases and J by 9 bases, and 7 bases separated the two germline ends. Germline V CDR1 and CDR2: SGHKS, YYEKEE (reference sequence). The CDR3 length is 12 residues. The CDR3 bases are TGTGCCAGCAGCTTGGGGCATTTTGAGCAGTTCTTC. Its protein is CASSLGHFEQFF.

This chain joins TRBV10-3 and TRBJ1-6, with 7 bases lining up with TRBD1. Germline lookup yields CDR1 ENHRY and CDR2 SYGVKD. V lost 4 bases, J lost 5 bases, and 5 bases stayed unmatched. The CDR3 has 15 residues. CDR3: CAISVTGTDNSPLHF. As DNA, the CDR3 is TGTGCCATCAGTGTCACCGGGACAGATAATTCACCCCTCCACTTT.

The genes are TRBV4-2 and TRBJ2-3, with a tentative D call TRBD1 (5 bases). The V gene lost 0 bases and the J gene lost 1 base, with 11 bases spanning the gap. The CDR3 runs 16 residues. CDR1 and CDR2 from the germline V gene are LGHNA and YNFKEQ. CDR3 sequence reads: CASSQDDRGRTDTQYF. The CDR3 DNA is TGTGCCAGCAGCCAAGATGATAGGGGTCGCACAGATACGCAGTATTTT.

The chain carries TRBV12-3 or TRBV12-4 and TRBJ2-3; D may correspond to TRBD1 or TRBD2 (6 bases each). There are 15 residues in the CDR3. The V and J ends lost 6 bases and 2 bases respectively, with 15 bases between them. CDR3 nucleotides: TGTGCCAGCAGCCACGGGGGCAGCTACACAGATACGCAGTATTTT. Amino acids: CASSHGGSYTDTQYF.

This clonotype occurred once. The junction and the germline gene differ at one end; a read error may be behind it. V and J are TRBV2 and TRBJ2-5; D remains unclear. The CDR3 length is 14 residues. Germline V gene lookup returns CDR1 SNHLY and CDR2 FYNNEI. The CDR3 DNA is TGTGTCAGCAGTGAATGGGATACCATGGAGACCCAGTACTTC. Protein product: CVSSEWDTMETQYF.

CDR3 residues: CATSFREGLNNEQFF. Written as DNA, the CDR3 is TGTGCCACTTCATTTAGAGAGGGTCTAAACAATGAGCAGTTCTTC. The gene calls are TRBV28 and TRBJ2-1; the D gene is possibly TRBD2 (5 bases). The germline V and J ends were trimmed by 10 bases and 5 bases, with 21 bases remaining between them. The germline V gene encodes CDR1 MDHEN and CDR2 SYDVKM. The CDR3 has 15 amino acids.

For this clonotype: At one boundary the junction diverges from the germline segment, which might be a read error. The DNA for the CDR3 is TGCAGCGTTGTGGGGTTTAATGAGAAGTTCTTC. This gives the protein CSVVGFNEKFF. The chain has TRBV29-1 and TRBJ2-1; D is ambiguous. CDR1 is SQVTM and CDR2 is ANQGSEA in the germline V gene. The length of the CDR3 is 11 residues.

The genes are TRBV20-1 and TRBJ2-7, with TRBD1 identical over 9 bases. V lost 1 base and J lost 4; bases outside the gene matches: 8. Germline V gene sequence: CDR1 DFQATT, CDR2 SNEGSKA (reference sequence). This CDR3 has 15 amino acids. The CDR3 DNA reads as TGCAGTGCTAGAGGCGGGACAGGGAGATTTTACGAGCAGTACTTC. This gives the protein CSARGGTGRFYEQYF.

This chain joins TRBV7-9 and TRBJ2-5; D gene uncertain. Per germline, CDR1 SEHNR and CDR2 FQNEAQ (reference sequence). V lost 0 bases and J 5 bases, leaving 10 bases between the germline ends. CDR3 length equals 14 residues. CDR3 nucleotide sequence: TGTGCCAGCAGCTTAGCAGGCATTGGGGAGACCCAGTACTTC. Translated, it gives CASSLAGIGETQYF. Full variable domain (remainder filled in from reference TRBV7-9 and TRBJ2-5): DTGVSQNPRHKITKRGQNVTFRCDPISEHNRLYWYRQTLGQGPEFLTYFQNEAQLEKSRLLSDRFSAERPKGSFSTLEIQRTEQGDSAMYLCASSLAGIGETQYFGPGTRLLVL.

This clonotype was counted only a few times. The J gene is TRBJ2-1, the V gene TRBV9, with 11 bases aligning to TRBD2. Germline lookup yields CDR1 SGDLS and CDR2 YYNGEE. This CDR3 comprises 15 residues. V trimming: 5 bases; J trimming: 2 bases; junction bases outside the gene matches: 3. CDR3 coding DNA: TGTGCCAGCAGGGCTAGCGGGGGGCCCTACAATGAGCAGTTCTTC. Translation gives CASRASGGPYNEQFF.

This chain links TRBV11-2 with TRBJ2-4, with TRBD1 as a possible D gene (5 bases). There are 16 residues in the CDR3. Germline V gene data show CDR1 as SGHAT and CDR2 as FQNNGV. V was pared by 1 base and J by 9 bases, with 19 bases between. CDR3 sequence reads: CASSLGPDSKFSIQYF. Here the CDR3 DNA reads TGTGCCAGCAGCTTAGGACCCGACAGCAAGTTTAGCATTCAGTACTTC.

This sequence joins TRBV5-1 and TRBJ2-5; 12 positions match TRBD1. Trimming took 0 bases from V and 1 from J; bases not matched to a gene: 7. The CDR3 covers 18 residues. Germline CDR1 is SGHRS and CDR2 is YFSETQ. In DNA form, the CDR3 reads TGCGCCAGCAGCTTGGCGGGGGGACAGGGGGCCGGCCAAGAGACCCAGTACTTC. Protein product: CASSLAGGQGAGQETQYF.

This clonotype was seen a few times. The chain has TRBV6-6 and TRBJ2-7, with D possibly being TRBD2 (5 bases). The germline gives CDR1 MNHNY, CDR2 SVGAGI (reference sequence). The CDR3 extends over 13 amino acids. The V gene lost 2 bases and the J gene lost 4 bases, with 9 bases spanning the gap. CDR3 loop: CASSYGRRYEQYF. The CDR3 bases are TGTGCCAGCAGTTACGGGCGGAGGTACGAGCAGTACTTC.

This clonotype was detected many times. The V gene is TRBV7-3, the J gene TRBJ2-1, with D perhaps TRBD2 (6 bases). Trimming removed 4 bases at V and 4 bases at J, with 8 bases between. Germline V CDR1 and CDR2: SGHTA, FQGTGA. There are 13 residues in the CDR3. This chain's CDR3 is CASSSGLYNEQFF. The CDR3 bases are TGTGCCAGCAGCTCGGGACTGTACAATGAGCAGTTCTTC.

This clonotype appeared a few times. The chain couples TRBV7-9 to TRBJ2-7; D is unclear. The V and J ends lost 6 bases and 0 bases respectively, with 9 bases between them. This CDR3 is built from 13 residues. CDR1 is SEHNR, CDR2 FQNEAQ, per germline (reference sequence). CDR3 residues: CASSPTLSYEQYF. CDR3 in DNA: TGTGCCAGCAGTCCGACACTCTCCTACGAGCAGTACTTC. The full variable domain, its missing parts supplied by reference TRBV7-9 and TRBJ2-7, is DTGVSQNPRHKITKRGQNVTFRCDPISEHNRLYWYRQTLGQGPEFLTYFQNEAQLEKSRLLSDRFSAERPKGSFSTLEIQRTEQGDSAMYLCASSPTLSYEQYFGPGTRLTVT.

This clonotype was detected a few times. The V gene is TRBV5-1, the J gene TRBJ2-2; 11 bases are a match to TRBD2. This CDR3 is 14 amino acids long. The ends lost 7 bases at V and 5 bases at J; junction bases unmatched: 4. CDR1 and CDR2 from the germline V gene are SGHRS and YFSETQ. The CDR3 spells CASRTSGQTGELFF. CDR3 DNA: TGCGCCAGCCGGACTAGCGGGCAGACCGGGGAGCTGTTTTTT.

This clonotype was observed many times. The chain is built from TRBV20-1 and TRBJ1-1, with D possibly TRBD1 on 6 matching bases. Germline lookup yields CDR1 DFQATT and CDR2 SNEGSKA (reference sequence). V dropped 3 bases and J dropped 9 bases, with 11 bases sitting between them. The CDR3 sequence is 11 residues long. The DNA for the CDR3 is TGCAGTGCTAGCAGACAGGAGAAAGCTTTCTTT. Translation: CSASRQEKAFF.

The rearrangement uses TRBV5-1 and TRBJ2-1, with 9 bases matching TRBD1. Germline trimming cut 4 bases from V and 1 base from J; bases unmatched to any gene: 6. The CDR3 is made up of 16 amino acids. CDR1 is SGHRS and CDR2 is YFSETQ in the germline V gene. This CDR3 is CASSSETGGSYNEQFF. CDR3 DNA sequence: TGCGCCAGCAGCAGTGAGACAGGGGGTTCCTACAATGAGCAGTTCTTC.

The V call is TRBV28, the J call TRBJ1-4; unclear D gene. There are 12 residues in the CDR3. V dropped 3 bases and J dropped 12 bases, with 11 bases sitting between them. From germline, CDR1 is MDHEN and CDR2 SYDVKM. The CDR3 loop is CASSFGWQQLFF. DNA of the CDR3: TGTGCCAGCAGTTTCGGGTGGCAGCAACTGTTTTTT.